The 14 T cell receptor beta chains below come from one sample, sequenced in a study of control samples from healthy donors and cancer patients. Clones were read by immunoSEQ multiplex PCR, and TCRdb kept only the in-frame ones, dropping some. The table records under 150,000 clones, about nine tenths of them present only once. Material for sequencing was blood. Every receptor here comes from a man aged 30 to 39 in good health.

CDR3 residues: CASSSLRPISGEGYTF. CDR3 nucleotides: TGTGCCAGCAGCTCCCTTCGCCCTATATCGGGGGAAGGCTACACCTTC. The chain employs TRBV7-9 and TRBJ1-2; D may be TRBD1 (5 bases). Trimming stripped 4 bases from V and 8 bases from J, with 23 bases between. The CDR3 runs to 16 residues. Germline loops: CDR1 SEHNR, CDR2 FQNEAQ (reference sequence).

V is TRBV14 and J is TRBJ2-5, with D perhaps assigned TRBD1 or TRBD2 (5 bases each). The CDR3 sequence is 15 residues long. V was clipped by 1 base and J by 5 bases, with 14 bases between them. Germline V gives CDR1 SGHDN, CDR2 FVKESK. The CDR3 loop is CASSQVIGTSETQYF. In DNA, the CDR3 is TGTGCCAGCAGCCAAGTGATCGGGACCAGTGAGACCCAGTACTTC.

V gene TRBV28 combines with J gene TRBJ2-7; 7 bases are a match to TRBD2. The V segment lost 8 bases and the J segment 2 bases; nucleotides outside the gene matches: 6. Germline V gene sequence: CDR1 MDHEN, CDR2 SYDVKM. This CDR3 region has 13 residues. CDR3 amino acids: CASGGRAPYEQYF. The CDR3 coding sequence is TGTGCCAGCGGTGGGAGGGCCCCCTACGAGCAGTACTTC.

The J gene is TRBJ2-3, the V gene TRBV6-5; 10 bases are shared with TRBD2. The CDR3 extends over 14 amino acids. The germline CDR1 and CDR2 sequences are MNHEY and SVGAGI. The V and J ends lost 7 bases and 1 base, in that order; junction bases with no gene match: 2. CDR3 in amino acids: CASTGLAGTDTQYF. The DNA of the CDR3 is TGTGCCAGCACCGGACTAGCGGGCACAGATACGCAGTATTTT.

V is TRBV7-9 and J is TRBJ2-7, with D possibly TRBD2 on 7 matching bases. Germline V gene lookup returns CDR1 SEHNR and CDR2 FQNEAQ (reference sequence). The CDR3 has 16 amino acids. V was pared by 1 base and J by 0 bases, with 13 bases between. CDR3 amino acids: CASSLGVGGDSYEQYF. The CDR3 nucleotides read TGTGCCAGCAGCTTAGGAGTAGGGGGGGACTCCTACGAGCAGTACTTC.

The CDR3 reads CASSLSGGASMVRATEAFF. CDR3 DNA: TGTGCCAGCAGCCTCTCAGGGGGGGCGAGTATGGTACGCGCCACTGAAGCTTTCTTT. This sequence joins TRBV14 and TRBJ1-1, with 7 bases that match TRBD1. Germline V gene lookup returns CDR1 SGHDN and CDR2 FVKESK. Trimming at V came to 4 bases and at J to 4 bases, leaving 21 bases not matched to a gene. The CDR3 has 19 residues. Together with reference TRBV14 and TRBJ1-1, the CDR3 gives the full variable domain: EAGVTQFPSHSVIEKGQTVTLRCDPISGHDNLYWYRRVMGKEIKFLLHFVKESKQDESGMPNNRFLAERTGGTYSTLKVQPAELEDSGVYFCASSLSGGASMVRATEAFFGQGTRLTVV.

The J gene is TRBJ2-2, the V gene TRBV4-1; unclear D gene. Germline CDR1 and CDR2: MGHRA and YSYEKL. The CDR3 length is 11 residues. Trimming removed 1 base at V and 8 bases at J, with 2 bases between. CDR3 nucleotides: TGCGCCAGCAGCCAAGCGGGGGAGCTGTTTTTT. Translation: CASSQAGELFF.

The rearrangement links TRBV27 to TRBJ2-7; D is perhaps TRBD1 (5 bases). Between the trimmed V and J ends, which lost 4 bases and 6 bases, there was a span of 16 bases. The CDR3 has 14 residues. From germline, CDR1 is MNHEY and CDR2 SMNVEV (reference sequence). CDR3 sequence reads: CASSSPPQGSEQYF. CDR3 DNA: TGTGCCAGCAGTTCCCCTCCCCAGGGCTCCGAGCAGTACTTC.

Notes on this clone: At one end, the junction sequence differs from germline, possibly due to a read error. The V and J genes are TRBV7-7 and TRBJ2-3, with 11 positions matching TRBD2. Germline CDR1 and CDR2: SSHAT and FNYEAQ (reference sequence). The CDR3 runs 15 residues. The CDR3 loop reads CASSPLAGGPDTQYF. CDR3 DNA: TGTGCTAGCAGCCCATTAGCGGGAGGGCCAGATACGCAGTATTTT.

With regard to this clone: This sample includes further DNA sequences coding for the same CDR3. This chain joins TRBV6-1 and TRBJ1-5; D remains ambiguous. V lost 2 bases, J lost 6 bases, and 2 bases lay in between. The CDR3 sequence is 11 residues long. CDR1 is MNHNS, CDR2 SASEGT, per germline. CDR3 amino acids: CASSESQPQHF. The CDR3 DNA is TGTGCCAGCAGTGAAAGTCAGCCCCAGCATTTT.

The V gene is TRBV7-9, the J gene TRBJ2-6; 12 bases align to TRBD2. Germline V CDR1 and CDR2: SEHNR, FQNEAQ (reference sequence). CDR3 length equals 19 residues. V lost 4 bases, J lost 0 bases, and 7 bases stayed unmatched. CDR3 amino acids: CASSSRLAGVVSGANVLTF. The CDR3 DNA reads TGTGCCAGCAGCTCAAGACTAGCGGGAGTCGTCTCTGGGGCCAACGTCCTGACTTTC.

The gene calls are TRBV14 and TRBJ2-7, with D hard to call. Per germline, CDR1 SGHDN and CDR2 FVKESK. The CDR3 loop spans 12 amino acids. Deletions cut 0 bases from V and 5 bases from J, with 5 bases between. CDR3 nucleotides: TGTGCCAGCAGCCAAGATTGGGACGAGCAGTACTTC. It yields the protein CASSQDWDEQYF.

The CDR3 region has the DNA TGCGCCAGTTCCGATCAGGGGGAGACCTATAATTCACCCCTCCACTTT. This codes for CASSDQGETYNSPLHF. V usage is TRBV10-2 and J usage is TRBJ1-6; TRBD1 matches 7 bases. The CDR3 covers 16 residues. Germline V gives CDR1 WSHSY, CDR2 SAAADI. V was clipped by 9 bases and J by 2 bases; unmatched bases: 10.

The CDR3 protein is CASSPRTSGWETQYF. For the CDR3, the DNA is TGTGCCAGCAGCCCCCGGACTAGTGGTTGGGAGACCCAGTACTTC. This chain joins TRBV7-2 and TRBJ2-5; TRBD2 matches 7 bases. With V trimmed by 5 bases and J by 5 bases, 11 bases remained unmatched. Germline V gene sequence: CDR1 SGHTA, CDR2 FQGNSA. The CDR3 covers 15 residues.